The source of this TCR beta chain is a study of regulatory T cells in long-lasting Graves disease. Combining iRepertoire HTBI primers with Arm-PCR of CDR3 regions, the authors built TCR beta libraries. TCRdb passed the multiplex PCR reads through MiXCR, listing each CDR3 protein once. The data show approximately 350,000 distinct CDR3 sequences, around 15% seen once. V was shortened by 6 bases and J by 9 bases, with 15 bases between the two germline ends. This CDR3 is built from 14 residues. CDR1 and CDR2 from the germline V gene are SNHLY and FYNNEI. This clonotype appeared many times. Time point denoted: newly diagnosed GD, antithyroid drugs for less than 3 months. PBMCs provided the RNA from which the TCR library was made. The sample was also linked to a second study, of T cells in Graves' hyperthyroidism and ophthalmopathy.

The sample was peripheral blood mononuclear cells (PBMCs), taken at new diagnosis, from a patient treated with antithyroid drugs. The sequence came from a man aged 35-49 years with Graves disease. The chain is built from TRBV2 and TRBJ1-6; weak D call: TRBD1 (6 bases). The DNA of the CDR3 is TGTGCCAGCAGCGTACAGGGTTCGGGTTCACCCCTCCACTTT. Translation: CASSVQGSGSPLHF.